The following is a T cell receptor beta chain sequence with its context. Its antigen is unidentified. V was shortened by 7 bases and J by 7 bases, with 14 bases between the two germline ends. The CDR3 has 13 amino acids. From germline, CDR1 is SGHAT and CDR2 FQNNGV. The data derive from a study of T cell responses to AZD1222 COVID-19 vaccine. Study-level results: Researchers took repertoire samples only after the peak T cell response had come.

Measured with immunoSEQ multiplex PCR; TCRdb has only the in-frame clones, and not every one. The sample lists approximately 150,000 clones; 85% to 90% were seen once. The clonotype originates from an adult who received the AZD1222 COVID-19 vaccine. The rearrangement uses TRBV11-2 and TRBJ2-1, with D unresolved. Here the sequenced sample was peripheral blood, taken 28 days after the second AZD1222 dose. The DNA of the CDR3 is TGTGCCAGCAACGAAGACGGCCTGAATGAGCAGTTCTTC. Amino acid sequence: CASNEDGLNEQFF. The entire variable domain, with the rest obtained from reference TRBV11-2 and TRBJ2-1, is as follows: EAGVAQSPRYKIIEKRQSVAFWCNPISGHATLYWYQQILGQGPKLLIQFQNNGVVDDSQLPKDRFSAERLKGVDSTLKIQPAKLEDSAVYLCASNEDGLNEQFFGPGTRLTVL.